These 26 T cell receptor beta chains were sequenced from one sample in a study of T cells in Graves' hyperthyroidism and ophthalmopathy. RNA transcripts were the template for amplifying TCR beta CDR3 regions. Researchers ran a first-round RT-PCR on the TCR CDR3 using the HTBI primer set. TCRdb passed the multiplex PCR reads through MiXCR, listing each CDR3 protein once. The sample lists around 250,000 distinct CDR3 sequences; roughly 15% were seen once. The sample was blood. The receptors shown here come from a woman aged 18-30 years with Graves' ophthalmopathy.

This clonotype was seen many times. The chain carries TRBV28 and TRBJ2-3, with 7 bases matching TRBD2. In germline, CDR1 is MDHEN, CDR2 SYDVKM. After removal of 6 bases from V and 7 bases from J, the junction contained 16 bases not matched to a gene. The CDR3 has 16 residues. CDR3 nucleotides: TGTGCCAGCAGCCCCAATGGGGCGGGGGTTAGGAATACGCAGTATTTT. This translates into CASSPNGAGVRNTQYF.

This clonotype was observed many times. This chain joins TRBV20-1 and TRBJ1-2; the match to TRBD1 covers 11 bases. The germline CDR1 and CDR2 sequences are DFQATT and SNEGSKA (reference sequence). CDR3 length: 14 amino acids. With 4 bases clipped from V and 7 bases from J, the junction kept 8 bases outside the gene matches. Here the CDR3 DNA reads TGCAGTGCTATCCCTGGACAGGGGGCGGTTGGCTACACCTTC. Protein sequence: CSAIPGQGAVGYTF.

This chain links TRBV18 with TRBJ2-1; TRBD2 matches 10 bases. Trimming removed 2 bases from V and 8 bases from J; junction bases left unmatched: 3. CDR1 is KGHSH, CDR2 LQKENI, per germline. The CDR3 extends over 14 amino acids. The CDR3 is CASSPNSGRYEQFF. The CDR3, as DNA: TGTGCCAGCTCACCAAATAGCGGGAGGTATGAGCAGTTCTTC.

The chain combines TRBV7-2 with TRBJ2-1; 7 positions agree with TRBD2. Looked up from germline, CDR1 is SGHTA and CDR2 is FQGNSA. V was clipped by 3 bases and J by 10 bases; unmatched bases: 18. The CDR3 sequence is 17 residues long. For the CDR3, the DNA is TGTGCCAGCAGCTTCTTTTTCTTTGGACTAGGGTCCCCCGAGCAGTTCTTC. It codes for CASSFFFFGLGSPEQFF.

This clonotype was counted ten times or more. The chain couples TRBV7-2 to TRBJ1-1; no reliable D call. Trimming removed 0 bases from V and 0 bases from J, with 8 bases in between. This CDR3 contains 15 residues. Per germline, CDR1 SGHTA and CDR2 FQGNSA. The CDR3 region has the DNA TGTGCCAGCAGCTTAGCACCGGCCTTGAACACTGAAGCTTTCTTT. Amino acids: CASSLAPALNTEAFF. Filled out from reference TRBV7-2 and TRBJ1-1, the complete variable domain reads GAGVSQSPSNKVTEKGKDVELRCDPISGHTALYWYRQSLGQGLEFLIYFQGNSAPDKSGLPSDRFSAERTGGSVSTLTIQRTQQEDSAVYLCASSLAPALNTEAFFGQGTRLTVV.

This clonotype was seen only a few times. The J gene is TRBJ1-5, the V gene TRBV19, with D perhaps matching TRBD1 (6 bases). The CDR3 is made up of 13 amino acids. V gave up 7 bases and J gave up 5 bases, with 12 bases separating them. Germline V gene lookup returns CDR1 LNHDA and CDR2 SQIVND (reference sequence). The CDR3, as DNA: TGTGCCAGTAAAAGGGGGGGCGATCAGCCCCAGCATTTT. Protein product: CASKRGGDQPQHF.

This clonotype was picked up many times. The chain combines TRBV5-5 with TRBJ1-4, with a possible D match to TRBD1 (6 bases). There are 16 residues in the CDR3. In germline, CDR1 is SGHKS, CDR2 YYEKEE (reference sequence). V shed 0 bases and J shed 6 bases, with 15 bases lying between them. As DNA, the CDR3 is TGTGCCAGCAGCTTGGAGGGGGTTGGGAGGGATGAAAAACTGTTTTTT. It yields the protein CASSLEGVGRDEKLFF.

In its sample, this clonotype was seen many times. The chain carries TRBV7-9 and TRBJ2-1; D is perhaps TRBD2 (5 bases). V lost 3 bases to trimming and J lost 9 bases, with 18 bases between them. Germline loops: CDR1 SEHNR, CDR2 FQNEAQ (reference sequence). The CDR3 loop spans 15 amino acids. In DNA, the CDR3 is TGTGCCAGCAGCTTTGTGGCTACCCCCGGAGGTGAGCAGTTCTTC. This codes for CASSFVATPGGEQFF.

The sample holds many counts of this clonotype. The chain has TRBV9 and TRBJ2-1, with D perhaps matching TRBD2 (5 bases). Trimming took off 3 bases at V and 0 bases at J, with 7 bases between the two ends. Germline V lookup: CDR1 SGDLS, CDR2 YYNGEE. The CDR3 consists of 14 residues. The CDR3 nucleotides are TGTGCCAGCAGCGATAGCGACTCCTACAATGAGCAGTTCTTC. Its translation: CASSDSDSYNEQFF.

This clonotype was counted only a few times. The gene calls are TRBV7-9 and TRBJ1-1, with 9 positions matching TRBD1. The CDR3 has 12 residues. CDR1 is SEHNR and CDR2 is FQNEAQ in the germline V gene (reference sequence). The J segment lost 9 bases and the V segment lost 5 bases, leaving 4 bases of the junction unmatched. The DNA for the CDR3 is TGTGCCAGCAGCAAGGGACAGGGCCAAGCTTTCTTT. Its protein product is CASSKGQGQAFF.

There are many counts of this clonotype. The V and J genes are TRBV3-1 and TRBJ1-1; possible D gene TRBD1, 5 bases. V was shortened by 9 bases and J by 1 base, with 9 bases between the two germline ends. In germline, CDR1 is LGHDT, CDR2 YNNKEL (reference sequence). CDR3 length: 12 amino acids. The CDR3 bases are TGTGCCAGTCAAACAGGGAACACTGAAGCTTTCTTT. Its translation: CASQTGNTEAFF.

This clonotype occurred many times. The chain joins TRBV7-9 to TRBJ2-7; D unclear. V was pared by 4 bases and J by 5 bases, with 15 bases between. CDR3 size: 14 residues. The germline V gene encodes CDR1 SEHNR and CDR2 FQNEAQ (reference sequence). In nucleotides, the CDR3 is TGTGCCAGCAGCTCCCCGGCTAAATCGGACGAGCAGTACTTC. Protein: CASSSPAKSDEQYF.

This clonotype was picked up many times. This chain connects TRBV20-1 to TRBJ2-4; D is ambiguous. The V end was cut by 1 base, the J end by 1 base, with 5 bases between. The CDR3 is 13 amino acids. CDR1 and CDR2 (germline): DFQATT, SNEGSKA (reference sequence). The CDR3 reads CSARGSAKNIQYF. In DNA form, the CDR3 reads TGCAGTGCTAGAGGTTCGGCCAAAAACATTCAGTACTTC.

There are many counts of this clonotype. The CDR3 loop reads CASSPLGQVNTEAFF. The CDR3 coding sequence is TGTGCCAGCAGCCCATTGGGACAAGTTAACACTGAAGCTTTCTTT. The V and J genes are TRBV7-8 and TRBJ1-1, with D perhaps matching TRBD1 (6 bases). This CDR3 spans 15 amino acids. Trimming removed 5 bases at V and 2 bases at J, with 15 bases between. The germline V gene encodes CDR1 SGHVS and CDR2 FQNEAQ.

In its sample, this clonotype was seen once. V is TRBV5-5 and J is TRBJ2-1, with TRBD2 matching 10 bases. Germline-derived CDR1 and CDR2 are SGHKS and YYEKEE (reference sequence). The CDR3 loop spans 15 amino acids. Germline trimming cut 4 bases from V and 8 bases from J; bases unmatched to any gene: 9. The CDR3 coding sequence is TGTGCCAGCAGCGTCCTAAGCGGGGGGGCCTATGAGCAGTTCTTC. It is translated as CASSVLSGGAYEQFF.

This clonotype appeared a few times. The chain employs TRBV9 and TRBJ2-7; D call uncertain. Germline V gene sequence: CDR1 SGDLS, CDR2 YYNGEE. Trimming cost V 0 bases and J 0 bases, with 4 bases left between them. The CDR3 extends over 13 amino acids. In DNA, the CDR3 is TGTGCCAGCAGCGTAGGCAGCTCCTACGAGCAGTACTTC. As protein: CASSVGSSYEQYF.

This clonotype was observed at least ten times. V gene TRBV7-9 combines with J gene TRBJ2-3; D is undetermined. V lost 2 bases, J lost 1 base, and 10 bases lay in between. CDR3 length equals 15 residues. Germline CDR1 SEHNR, CDR2 FQNEAQ (reference sequence). The DNA for the CDR3 is TGTGCCAGCAGCTTACGAGACTGGGGCACAGATACGCAGTATTTT. Translating it yields CASSLRDWGTDTQYF.

There are many counts of this clonotype. The gene calls are TRBV19 and TRBJ1-2; 7 bases line up with TRBD1. Germline lookup yields CDR1 LNHDA and CDR2 SQIVND (reference sequence). Trimming removed 4 bases from V and 7 bases from J; junction bases left unmatched: 3. This CDR3 has 12 amino acids. The CDR3, as DNA: TGTGCCAGTAGTACCGACAGGGCTGGCTACACCTTC. The encoded protein is CASSTDRAGYTF.

This clonotype was counted at least ten times. The chain recombines TRBV7-2 with TRBJ2-7; D possibly matches TRBD1 or TRBD2 (5 bases each). The CDR3 spans 15 residues. CDR1 and CDR2 from the germline V gene are SGHTA and FQGNSA. The V end was cut by 1 base, the J end by 0 bases, with 10 bases between. The CDR3 loop is CASSLVGESSYEQYF. Written as DNA, the CDR3 is TGTGCCAGCAGCTTAGTGGGGGAGAGCTCCTACGAGCAGTACTTC.

This clonotype has a count of ten or more. This chain joins TRBV6-1 and TRBJ2-3, with TRBD2 matching 14 bases. The CDR3 contains 16 residues. The germline gives CDR1 MNHNS, CDR2 SASEGT. V dropped 7 bases and J dropped 5; count of bases not matched to a gene: 8. The CDR3 DNA reads TGTGCCAGCAACCGACTAGCGGGAGGGCCTAGAGATACGCAGTATTTT. This translates into CASNRLAGGPRDTQYF.

The rearrangement uses TRBV28 and TRBJ2-7, with 9 bases lining up with TRBD1. The CDR3 is 16 amino acids. Losses at the gene ends were 3 bases for V and 2 bases for J; bases not matched to a gene: 8. The germline CDR1 and CDR2 sequences are MDHEN and SYDVKM. The CDR3 DNA follows: TGTGCCAGCAGTTTCGTCCTGGACAGGGGTGCCTACGAGCAGTACTTC. It encodes CASSFVLDRGAYEQYF.

This clonotype was recorded many times. V is TRBV28 and J is TRBJ1-2, with 7 bases fitting TRBD1. This CDR3 spans 13 amino acids. The germline V gene encodes CDR1 MDHEN and CDR2 SYDVKM. V lost 4 bases, J lost 6 bases, and 5 bases stayed unmatched. CDR3 loop: CASSSGTANGYTF. CDR3 coding DNA: TGTGCCAGCAGTTCGGGGACAGCGAATGGCTACACCTTC.

This clonotype was detected many times. CDR3 in DNA: TGTGCCACCAGTGACCCCACCCTAGCGGGAGGGAGCAATGAGCAGTTCTTC. Its protein is CATSDPTLAGGSNEQFF. The chain recombines TRBV24-1 with TRBJ2-1; 12 nucleotides agree with TRBD2. The V segment lost 4 bases and the J segment 6 bases; nucleotides outside the gene matches: 9. Germline-derived CDR1 and CDR2 are KGHDR and SFDVKD. The CDR3 is 17 residues long.

This clonotype was observed at least ten times. V gene TRBV2 combines with J gene TRBJ1-5; TRBD1 is a possible D gene (5 bases). The germline CDR1 and CDR2 sequences are SNHLY and FYNNEI. The length of the CDR3 is 17 residues. Trimming cost V 2 bases and J 6 bases, with 20 bases left between them. The CDR3 nucleotides read TGTGCCAGCAGTGAATCCGGGGCCGGCCCTCAACCTCAGCCCCAGCATTTT. Protein sequence: CASSESGAGPQPQPQHF.

This clonotype was observed many times. The chain employs TRBV6-2 or TRBV6-3 and TRBJ2-1, with 9 positions matching TRBD1. Trimming removed 5 bases from V and 1 base from J; junction bases left unmatched: 24. The CDR3 has 22 amino acids. Germline V gene sequence: CDR1 MNHEY, CDR2 SVGEGT. The CDR3: CASSQGFPLIRDRVASYNEQFF. In DNA, the CDR3 is TGTGCCAGCAGTCAAGGGTTCCCTTTGATTCGGGACAGGGTGGCTTCCTACAATGAGCAGTTCTTC.

The table lists this clonotype with many counts. The rearrangement joins TRBV7-2 to TRBJ1-5; D is unclear. The germline CDR1 and CDR2 sequences are SGHTA and FQGNSA. This CDR3 is built from 13 residues. The germline V and J ends were trimmed by 4 bases and 4 bases, with 8 bases remaining between them. As DNA, the CDR3 is TGTGCCAGCAGCTATCGAGGAAATCAGCCCCAGCATTTT. Residues: CASSYRGNQPQHF.